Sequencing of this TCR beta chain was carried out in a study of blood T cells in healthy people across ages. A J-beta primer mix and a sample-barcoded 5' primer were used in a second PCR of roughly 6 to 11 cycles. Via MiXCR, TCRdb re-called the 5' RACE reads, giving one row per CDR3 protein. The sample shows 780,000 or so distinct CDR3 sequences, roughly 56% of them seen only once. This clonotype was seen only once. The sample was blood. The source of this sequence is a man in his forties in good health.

The CDR3 DNA is TGTGCCAGCAGGAGACAGGATACGCAGTATTTT. This gives the protein CASRRQDTQYF. The V call is TRBV12-3 or TRBV12-4, the J call TRBJ2-3, with D possibly being TRBD1 (5 bases). This CDR3 spans 11 amino acids. Trimming took 6 bases from V and 6 from J, leaving 7 bases between them.